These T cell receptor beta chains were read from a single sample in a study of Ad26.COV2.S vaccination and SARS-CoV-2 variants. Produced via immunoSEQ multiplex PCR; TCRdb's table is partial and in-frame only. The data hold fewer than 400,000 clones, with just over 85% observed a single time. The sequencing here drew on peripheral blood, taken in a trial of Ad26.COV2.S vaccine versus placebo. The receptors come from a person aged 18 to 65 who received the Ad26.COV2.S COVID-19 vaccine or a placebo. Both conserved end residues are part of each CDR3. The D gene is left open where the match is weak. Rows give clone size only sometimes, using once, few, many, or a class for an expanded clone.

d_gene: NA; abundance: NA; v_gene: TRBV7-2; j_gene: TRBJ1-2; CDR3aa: CASSLETEYGYTF; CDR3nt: TGTGCCAGCAGCTTAGAGACGGAGTATGGCTACACCTTC
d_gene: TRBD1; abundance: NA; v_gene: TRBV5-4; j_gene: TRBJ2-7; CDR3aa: CASSLAGQGGYEQYF; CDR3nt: TGTGCCAGCAGCTTGGCAGGACAGGGTGGATACGAGCAGTACTTC
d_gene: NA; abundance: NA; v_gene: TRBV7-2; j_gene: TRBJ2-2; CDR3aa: CASSYRRTGELFF; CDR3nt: TGTGCCAGCAGCTACAGGCGCACCGGGGAGCTGTTTTTT
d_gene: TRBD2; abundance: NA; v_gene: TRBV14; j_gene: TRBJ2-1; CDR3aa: CASSGSSGGRGTEQFF; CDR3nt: TGTGCCAGCAGCGGCTCTAGCGGGGGCCGCGGCACTGAGCAGTTCTTC
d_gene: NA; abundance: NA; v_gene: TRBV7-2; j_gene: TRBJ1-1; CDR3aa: CASSSQKNTEAFF; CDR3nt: TGTGCCAGCAGCTCCCAGAAGAACACTGAAGCTTTCTTT
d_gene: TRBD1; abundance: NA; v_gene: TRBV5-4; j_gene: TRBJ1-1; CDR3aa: CASSLEGTGIEAFF; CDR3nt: TGTGCCAGCAGCTTGGAGGGGACAGGGATTGAAGCTTTCTTT
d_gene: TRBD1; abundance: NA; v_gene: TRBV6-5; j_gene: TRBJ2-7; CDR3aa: CASTYGQGYEQYF; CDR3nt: TGTGCCAGCACCTATGGACAGGGCTACGAGCAGTACTTC
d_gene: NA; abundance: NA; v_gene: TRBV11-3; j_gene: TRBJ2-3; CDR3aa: CASSLFRDQTQYF; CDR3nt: TGTGCCAGCAGCCTATTCCGGGACCAGACGCAGTATTTT
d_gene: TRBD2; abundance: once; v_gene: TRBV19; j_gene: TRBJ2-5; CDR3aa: CASSIDGGSGGPYQETQYF; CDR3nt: TGTGCCAGTAGTATAGATGGGGGTAGCGGGGGCCCGTACCAAGAGACCCAGTACTTC
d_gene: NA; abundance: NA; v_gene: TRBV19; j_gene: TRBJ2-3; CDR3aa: CASSPQGSTDTQYF; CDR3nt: TGTGCCAGTAGTCCACAGGGAAGCACAGATACGCAGTATTTT
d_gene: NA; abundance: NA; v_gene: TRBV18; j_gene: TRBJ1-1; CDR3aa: CASSPTWNTGVNTEAFF; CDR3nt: TGTGCCAGCTCGCCCACATGGAATACAGGAGTGAACACTGAAGCTTTCTTT
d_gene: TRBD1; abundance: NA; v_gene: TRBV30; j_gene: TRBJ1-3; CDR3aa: CAWSGDRGLGNTIYF; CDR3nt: TGTGCCTGGAGCGGGGACAGGGGGCTTGGAAACACCATATATTTT
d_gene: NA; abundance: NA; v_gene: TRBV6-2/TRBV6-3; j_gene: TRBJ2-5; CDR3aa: CASSLTRGRGWETQYF; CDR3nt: TGTGCCAGCAGCCTCACTAGGGGCCGAGGGTGGGAGACCCAGTACTTC
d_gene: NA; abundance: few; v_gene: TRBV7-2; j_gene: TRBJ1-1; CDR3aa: CASSLSLAGLTEAFF; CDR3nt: TGTGCCAGCAGCTTAAGTCTAGCAGGCTTGACTGAAGCTTTCTTT
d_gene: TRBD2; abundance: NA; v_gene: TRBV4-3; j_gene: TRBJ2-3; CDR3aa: CASSQDVGLAGGPYTQYF; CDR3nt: TGCGCCAGCAGCCAAGATGTGGGACTAGCGGGGGGGCCGTATACGCAGTATTTT
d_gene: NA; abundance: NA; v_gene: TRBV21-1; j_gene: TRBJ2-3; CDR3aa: CASSSSTSGACTDTQYF; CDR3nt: TGTGCCAGCAGCAGCTCAACTAGCGGGGCTTGCACAGATACGCAGTATTTT
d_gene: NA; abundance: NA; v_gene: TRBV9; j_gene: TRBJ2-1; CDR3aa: CASSASGTAYNEQFF; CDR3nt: TGTGCCAGCAGCGCCTCCGGGACGGCCTACAATGAGCAGTTCTTC
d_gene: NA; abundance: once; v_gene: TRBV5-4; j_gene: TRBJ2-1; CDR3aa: CASSLGGNEQFF; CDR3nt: TGTGCCAGCAGCCTAGGGGGCAATGAGCAGTTCTTC
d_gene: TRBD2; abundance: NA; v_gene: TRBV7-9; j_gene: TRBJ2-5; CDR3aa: CASSLTRAGGQETQYF; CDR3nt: TGTGCCAGCAGCTTAACCCGGGCCGGGGGGCAAGAGACCCAGTACTTC
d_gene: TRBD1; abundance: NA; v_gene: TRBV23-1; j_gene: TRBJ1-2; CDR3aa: CASSRGVDREDGYTF; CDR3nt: TGCGCCAGCAGTCGAGGCGTGGACAGGGAGGATGGCTACACCTTC
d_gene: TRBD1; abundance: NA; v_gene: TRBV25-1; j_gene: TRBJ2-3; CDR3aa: CASRPDRGTDTQYF; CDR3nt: TGTGCCAGCAGGCCGGACAGGGGGACAGATACGCAGTATTTT
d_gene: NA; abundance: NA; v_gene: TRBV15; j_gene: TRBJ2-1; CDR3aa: CATSSSRDFRGNEQFF; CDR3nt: TGTGCCACCAGCTCAAGCCGGGACTTTAGAGGCAATGAGCAGTTCTTC
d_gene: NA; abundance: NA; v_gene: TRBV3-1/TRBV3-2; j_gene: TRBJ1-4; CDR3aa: CASSQGGWMEKLFF; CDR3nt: TGTGCCAGCAGCCAAGGGGGGTGGATGGAAAAACTGTTTTTT
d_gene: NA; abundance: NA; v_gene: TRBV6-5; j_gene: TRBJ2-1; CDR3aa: CASRFRRSPNEQFF; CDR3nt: TGTGCCAGCAGGTTCCGTCGATCCCCCAATGAGCAGTTCTTC
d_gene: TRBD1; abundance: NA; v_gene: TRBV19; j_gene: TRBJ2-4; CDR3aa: CASSMAPGQVGENIQYF; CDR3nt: TGTGCCAGTAGTATGGCACCCGGACAGGTCGGGGAAAACATTCAGTACTTC
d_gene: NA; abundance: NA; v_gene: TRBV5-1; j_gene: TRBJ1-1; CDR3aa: CASSLSRGGTEAFF; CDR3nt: TGCGCCAGCAGCTTGAGCAGGGGAGGCACTGAAGCTTTCTTT
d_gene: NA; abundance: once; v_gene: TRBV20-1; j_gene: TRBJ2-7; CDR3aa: CSASSGKSYEQHF; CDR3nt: TGCAGTGCTAGTTCTGGAAAAAGCTACGAGCAGCACTTC
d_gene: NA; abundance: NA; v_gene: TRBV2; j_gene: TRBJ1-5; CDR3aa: CASRGTNQPQHF; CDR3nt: TGTGCCAGTCGAGGGACCAATCAGCCCCAGCATTTT
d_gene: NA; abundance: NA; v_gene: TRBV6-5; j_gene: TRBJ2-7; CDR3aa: CASLTNRDTAYEQYF; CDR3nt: TGTGCCAGCCTAACAAACCGGGACACTGCCTACGAGCAGTACTTC
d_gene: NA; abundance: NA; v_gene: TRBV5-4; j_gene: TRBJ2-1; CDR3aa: CASSLDRSSYNEQFF; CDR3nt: TGTGCCAGCAGCTTGGACCGGAGCTCCTACAATGAGCAGTTCTTC
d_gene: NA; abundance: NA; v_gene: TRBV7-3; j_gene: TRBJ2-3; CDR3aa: CASSLTNVGTDTQYF; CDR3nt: TGTGCCAGCAGCCTAACAAACGTTGGGACAGATACGCAGTATTTT
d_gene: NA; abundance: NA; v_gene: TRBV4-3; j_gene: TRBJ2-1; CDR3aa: CASSQDLQGSYNEQFF; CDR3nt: TGCGCCAGCAGCCAAGATTTACAGGGTTCCTACAATGAGCAGTTCTTC
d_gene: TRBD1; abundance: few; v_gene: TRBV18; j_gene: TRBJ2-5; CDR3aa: CASSSDRVLQETQYF; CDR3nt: TGTGCCAGCTCTTCGGACAGGGTGTTACAAGAGACCCAGTACTTC
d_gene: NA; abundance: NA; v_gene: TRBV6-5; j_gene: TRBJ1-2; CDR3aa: CASRTTWQLYGYTF; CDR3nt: TGTGCCAGCAGGACCACTTGGCAGCTCTATGGCTACACCTTC
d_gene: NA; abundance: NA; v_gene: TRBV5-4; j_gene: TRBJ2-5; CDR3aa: CASSSPSRDTAPGTQYF; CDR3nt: TGTGCCAGCAGCTCGCCGAGTAGGGACACTGCCCCGGGGACCCAGTACTTC
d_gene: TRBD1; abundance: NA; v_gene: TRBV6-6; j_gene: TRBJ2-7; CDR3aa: CASSFHRGLLNPEQYF; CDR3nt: TGTGCCAGCAGTTTTCACAGGGGTCTTTTGAATCCCGAGCAGTACTTC
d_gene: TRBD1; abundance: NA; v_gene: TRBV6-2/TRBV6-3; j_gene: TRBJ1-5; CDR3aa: CASSNGQVGNQPQHF; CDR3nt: TGTGCCAGCAGTAACGGACAGGTAGGCAATCAGCCCCAGCATTTT
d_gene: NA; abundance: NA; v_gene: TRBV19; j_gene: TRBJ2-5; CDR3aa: CASSINEVGTQYF; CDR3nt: TGTGCCAGTAGTATAAATGAGGTTGGGACCCAGTACTTC
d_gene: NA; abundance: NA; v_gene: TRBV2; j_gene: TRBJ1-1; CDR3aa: CASINWGVDTEAFF; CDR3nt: TGTGCCAGCATTAACTGGGGAGTGGACACTGAAGCTTTCTTT
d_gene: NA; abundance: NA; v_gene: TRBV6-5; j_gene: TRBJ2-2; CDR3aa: CASSFNTGELFF; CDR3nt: TGTGCCAGCAGTTTTAACACCGGGGAGCTGTTTTTT
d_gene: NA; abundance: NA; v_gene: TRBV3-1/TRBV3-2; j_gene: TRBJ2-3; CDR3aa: CASSQRGSSTDTQYF; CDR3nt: TGTGCCAGCAGCCAACGCGGTTCTAGCACAGATACGCAGTATTTT
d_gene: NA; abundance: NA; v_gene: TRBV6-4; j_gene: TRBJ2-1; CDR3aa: CASSDSGVGSSYNEQFF; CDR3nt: TGTGCCAGCAGTGACTCTGGCGTAGGGAGCTCCTACAATGAGCAGTTCTTC